What follows are 30 T cell receptor beta chains derived from one specimen sequenced in a study of blood T cell repertoires in COVID-19. Sequencing was performed with immunoSEQ multiplex PCR; in TCRdb, only in-frame clones are kept and a portion is missing. The data contain roughly 700,000 clones, about 87% of them singletons. The sample consisted of peripheral blood. Receptors were obtained from a woman younger than 30 with acute or convalescent COVID-19.

The chain employs TRBV4-1 and TRBJ1-2; possible D gene TRBD1, 5 bases. Germline CDR1 reads MGHRA; CDR2 reads YSYEKL. CDR3 length equals 16 residues. Trimming removed 1 base from V and 6 bases from J, with 18 bases in between. The CDR3 nucleotides are TGCGCCAGCAGCCAAGTTGGTAGGCAGGGCTATAATGGCTACACCTTC. It translates to CASSQVGRQGYNGYTF.

With regard to this clone: Other DNA sequences from this sample encode an identical CDR3 as well. The chain has TRBV5-1 and TRBJ1-2; D unresolved. Per germline, CDR1 SGHRS and CDR2 YFSETQ. The CDR3 is 13 residues long. Trimming removed 0 bases from V and 0 bases from J, with 3 bases in between. The CDR3 nucleotides read TGCGCCAGCAGCTTGGACTCTAACTATGGCTACACCTTC. Its translation: CASSLDSNYGYTF.

The chain carries TRBV2 and TRBJ2-5; 8 nucleotides align to TRBD2. Trimming cost V 7 bases and J 5 bases; bases outside gene matches: 6. This CDR3 spans 13 amino acids. Germline CDR1 reads SNHLY; CDR2 reads FYNNEI. CDR3 amino acids: CASIERGRETQYF. CDR3 coding DNA: TGTGCCAGCATAGAGCGGGGGCGCGAGACCCAGTACTTC.

This clone came up a few times. This CDR3 reads CSASSGQESDGYTF. The DNA of the CDR3 is TGCAGTGCTAGTTCGGGACAGGAATCCGATGGCTACACCTTC. J is TRBJ1-2 and V is TRBV20-1; TRBD1 agrees at 8 bases. Germline V gives CDR1 DFQATT, CDR2 SNEGSKA (reference sequence). The V gene end was trimmed by 3 bases and the J gene end by 6 bases; junction bases not matched to a gene: 9. The CDR3 totals 14 residues.

The V and J genes are TRBV21-1 and TRBJ1-5. TRBV21-1 is described as a pseudogene. The CDR3 is 15 residues long. The CDR3 is CASSPAYGYNQPQHF. CDR3 nucleotides: TGTGCCAGCAGCCCCGCATACGGGTACAATCAGCCCCAGCATTTT.

The chain employs TRBV21-1 and TRBJ1-6. TRBV21-1 is assigned pseudogene status. The CDR3 consists of 18 residues. The DNA for the CDR3 is TGTGCCAGCAGCAAAGGTTGGCGGGCCTCTAAAATAAATTCACCCCTCCACTTT. Amino acid sequence: CASSKGWRASKINSPLHF.

The rearrangement uses TRBV30 and TRBJ2-3, with no clear D. Trimming left V 0 bases short and J 2 bases short, with 15 bases between. Per germline, CDR1 GTSNPN and CDR2 SVGIG (reference sequence). CDR3 length equals 16 residues. This CDR3 reads CAWSVSTNRFTDTQYF. The CDR3 nucleotides are TGTGCCTGGAGTGTCTCGACGAACAGATTCACAGATACGCAGTATTTT.

The chain combines TRBV5-1 with TRBJ2-3; 7 bases line up with TRBD1. Germline V gives CDR1 SGHRS, CDR2 YFSETQ. The trim removed 4 bases at V and 4 bases at J, leaving 12 bases unmatched. CDR3 length equals 16 residues. CDR3 loop: CASSPKGALRPDTQYF. CDR3 nucleotide sequence: TGCGCCAGCAGCCCAAAGGGGGCCCTTAGGCCAGATACGCAGTATTTT.

With regard to this clone: One end of the junction does not line up with germline, which may come from a read error. The gene calls are TRBV12-3 or TRBV12-4 and TRBJ1-1, with D possibly matching TRBD1 (6 bases). This CDR3 is 13 amino acids long. This CDR3 is CASSAQNRVESFF. CDR3 DNA: TGTGCCAGCAGTGCTCAAAACAGGGTTGAATCTTTCTTT.

A word on this clone: The same CDR3 is also encoded by other DNA sequences in this sample. V gene TRBV6-2 or TRBV6-3 combines with J gene TRBJ2-3; no definite D call. V was clipped by 2 bases and J by 1 base, with 4 bases between them. The CDR3 runs to 13 residues. CDR1 is MNHEY and CDR2 is SVGEGT in the germline V gene. The CDR3 DNA follows: TGTGCCAGCAGTTACACGGGCACAGATACGCAGTATTTT. This codes for CASSYTGTDTQYF.

The chain uses TRBV11-2 and TRBJ2-5, with 7 bases aligning to TRBD1. The J segment lost 1 base and the V segment lost 3 bases, leaving 2 bases of the junction unmatched. CDR3 size: 14 residues. Germline V lookup: CDR1 SGHAT, CDR2 FQNNGV. The DNA for the CDR3 is TGTGCCAGCAGCTTCGGGACAGCCCAAGAGACCCAGTACTTC. Protein: CASSFGTAQETQYF.

The chain links TRBV27 to TRBJ2-1; D remains ambiguous. Per the germline V gene, CDR1 is MNHEY and CDR2 is SMNVEV (reference sequence). V lost 0 bases, J lost 4 bases, and 10 bases lay in between. The CDR3 extends over 15 amino acids. As DNA, the CDR3 is TGTGCCAGCAGTTTATCATCCAACTGGTACAATGAGCAGTTCTTC. Its protein product is CASSLSSNWYNEQFF.

The V and J genes are TRBV19 and TRBJ1-4, with 7 positions matching TRBD1. The CDR3 is 14 residues long. Trimming took 8 bases from V and 5 from J; bases not matched to a gene: 8. Germline lookup yields CDR1 LNHDA and CDR2 SQIVND (reference sequence). The CDR3 loop reads CASGTGTVNEKLFF. The CDR3 DNA follows: TGTGCCAGTGGCACCGGGACAGTGAATGAAAAACTGTTTTTT.

V is TRBV1 and J is TRBJ1-2. TRBV1 represents a pseudogene. The CDR3 covers 11 residues. In DNA, the CDR3 is TGCACCAGCAGCCAGCTGGAGGGCTACACCTTC. Residues: CTSSQLEGYTF.

The chain employs TRBV4-2 and TRBJ2-1, with D perhaps TRBD2 (5 bases). Germline loops: CDR1 LGHNA, CDR2 YNFKEQ. Trimming pared 4 bases from V and 5 bases from J, leaving 15 bases between. The CDR3 runs 15 residues. This CDR3 reads CASSPPFDGDNEQFF. Written as DNA, the CDR3 is TGTGCCAGCAGCCCACCTTTTGACGGGGACAATGAGCAGTTCTTC.

The chain employs TRBV7-9 and TRBJ1-2; 8 nucleotides agree with TRBD1. Germline V gives CDR1 SEHNR, CDR2 FQNEAQ (reference sequence). The CDR3 sequence is 14 residues long. Trimming took 1 base from V and 6 from J; bases not matched to a gene: 4. The CDR3 here is CASSLDQGANGYTF. CDR3 nucleotide sequence: TGTGCCAGCAGCTTAGATCAGGGGGCAAATGGCTACACCTTC.

This clone was recorded only once. The chain couples TRBV12-3 or TRBV12-4 to TRBJ2-5, with TRBD2 identical over 10 bases. J gave up 5 bases and V 4 bases, and 1 base lay outside the gene matches. This CDR3 comprises 13 residues. This CDR3 is CASSSTSGETQYF. CDR3 DNA: TGTGCCAGCAGTTCGACTAGCGGGGAGACCCAGTACTTC.

The V call is TRBV27, the J call TRBJ1-3; no clear D. The CDR3 consists of 11 residues. V lost 7 bases to trimming and J lost 10 bases, with 11 bases between them. Germline V gives CDR1 MNHEY, CDR2 SMNVEV (reference sequence). The CDR3 region has the DNA TGTGCCAGCATCGGTAGCGGGACCATATATTTT. This encodes CASIGSGTIYF.

The chain couples TRBV19 to TRBJ1-2; D is unclear. This CDR3 has 12 amino acids. CDR1 is LNHDA and CDR2 is SQIVND in the germline V gene (reference sequence). V lost 1 base and J 8 bases, leaving 8 bases between the germline ends. CDR3 amino acids: CASSIGAPGYTF. DNA for the CDR3: TGTGCCAGTAGTATAGGGGCGCCCGGCTACACCTTC.

V usage is TRBV19 and J usage is TRBJ2-1, with D perhaps TRBD2 (5 bases). The germline gives CDR1 LNHDA, CDR2 SQIVND (reference sequence). This CDR3 is built from 19 residues. V gave up 3 bases and J gave up 0 bases, with 21 bases separating them. The CDR3 protein is CASSIPEVTFDDSYNEQFF. In nucleotides, the CDR3 is TGTGCCAGTAGTATCCCGGAGGTCACTTTTGATGACTCCTACAATGAGCAGTTCTTC.

This clone occurred once. J is TRBJ1-1 and V is TRBV9; D is uncertain. The CDR3 covers 15 residues. Germline V gives CDR1 SGDLS, CDR2 YYNGEE. Trimming pared 0 bases from V and 1 base from J, leaving 10 bases between. The CDR3: CASSVVGHRNTEAFF. CDR3 sequence (DNA): TGTGCCAGCAGCGTAGTCGGCCACAGGAACACTGAAGCTTTCTTT.

The chain is built from TRBV5-1 and TRBJ2-5; D gene uncertain. CDR1 SGHRS and CDR2 YFSETQ come from the germline V gene. V was pared by 0 bases and J by 0 bases, with 15 bases between. The CDR3 runs 17 residues. The CDR3 nucleotides read TGCGCCAGCAGCTTGGCCGGAGCGCCTACGTACCAAGAGACCCAGTACTTC. Its protein is CASSLAGAPTYQETQYF.

The sample holds a few counts of this clone. The gene calls are TRBV19 and TRBJ1-2; D is undetermined. This CDR3 contains 13 residues. V was trimmed by 5 bases and J by 4 bases, leaving 11 bases between them. Germline-derived CDR1 and CDR2 are LNHDA and SQIVND (reference sequence). The CDR3 bases are TGTGCCAGTAGTTCGGAGCCTATCTATGGCTACACCTTC. Its protein is CASSSEPIYGYTF.

This chain connects TRBV4-1 to TRBJ1-1; 7 bases are a match to TRBD1. J lost 5 bases, V lost 3 bases, and 9 bases had no gene match. CDR3 length: 15 residues. Germline CDR1 is MGHRA and CDR2 is YSYEKL. The CDR3 loop reads CASSHLRTGRTEAFF. The CDR3 nucleotides are TGCGCCAGCAGCCATCTCCGGACAGGAAGGACTGAAGCTTTCTTT.

The J gene is TRBJ1-3, the V gene TRBV5-6; maybe TRBD1 (6 bases). CDR3 size: 16 residues. The V end was cut by 4 bases, the J end by 1 base, with 15 bases between. Germline lookup yields CDR1 SGHDT and CDR2 YYEEEE. CDR3 residues: CASSEIDRRSGNTIYF. DNA of the CDR3: TGTGCCAGCAGCGAAATAGACAGGAGATCTGGAAACACCATATATTTT. Using reference TRBV5-6 and TRBJ1-3 for the parts outside the CDR3, the full variable domain is DAGVTQSPTHLIKTRGQQVTLRCSPKSGHDTVSWYQQALGQGPQFIFQYYEEEERQRGNFPDRFSGHQFPNYSSELNVNALLLGDSALYLCASSEIDRRSGNTIYFGEGSWLTVV.

This clone is a singleton in its sample. The V gene is TRBV5-6, the J gene TRBJ1-6; 9 bases line up with TRBD1. V gave up 5 bases and J gave up 3 bases; unmatched junction bases: 3. The length of the CDR3 is 15 residues. Germline V gene lookup returns CDR1 SGHDT and CDR2 YYEEEE. Written as DNA, the CDR3 is TGTGCCAGCAGGGGGACAGGGAGCTATAATTCACCCCTCCACTTT. It specifies CASRGTGSYNSPLHF.

The gene calls are TRBV24-1 and TRBJ1-2; 8 bases map to TRBD1. CDR3 length equals 16 residues. V was pared by 3 bases and J by 1 base, with 6 bases of the junction left unmatched. CDR1 and CDR2 (germline): KGHDR, SFDVKD. In DNA form, the CDR3 reads TGTGCCACCAGTGATCCCACAGGGGGGGGTAACTATGGCTACACCTTC. Its translation: CATSDPTGGGNYGYTF.

The V call is TRBV11-2, the J call TRBJ2-5; the match to TRBD1 covers 8 bases. Germline CDR1 reads SGHAT; CDR2 reads FQNNGV. J gave up 5 bases and V 4 bases, and 3 bases lay outside the gene matches. The CDR3 extends over 13 amino acids. The CDR3 sequence: CASSSTGVETQYF. The CDR3, as DNA: TGTGCCAGCAGCTCGACAGGGGTGGAGACCCAGTACTTC. Together with reference TRBV11-2 and TRBJ2-5, the CDR3 gives the full variable domain: EAGVAQSPRYKIIEKRQSVAFWCNPISGHATLYWYQQILGQGPKLLIQFQNNGVVDDSQLPKDRFSAERLKGVDSTLKIQPAKLEDSAVYLCASSSTGVETQYFGPGTRLLVL.

This sequence joins TRBV12-5 and TRBJ2-3; 9 nucleotides agree with TRBD1. Germline V gene lookup returns CDR1 LGHNT and CDR2 FRNRAP. CDR3 length: 16 residues. Germline trimming cut 6 bases from V and 2 bases from J; bases unmatched to any gene: 9. The CDR3 is CASGPPGQGHTDTQYF. The CDR3 nucleotides read TGTGCTAGTGGCCCCCCGGGACAGGGCCACACAGATACGCAGTATTTT.

This chain uses TRBV12-5 with TRBJ1-5, with TRBD1 as a possible D gene (5 bases). CDR1 is LGHNT and CDR2 is FRNRAP in the germline V gene. CDR3 length equals 17 residues. The V end lost 6 bases, the J end lost 0 bases, and 18 bases lay between the germline ends. CDR3 sequence reads: CASGVPGDRYSNQPQHF. CDR3 DNA sequence: TGTGCTAGTGGAGTCCCGGGTGACAGATATAGCAATCAGCCCCAGCATTTT.